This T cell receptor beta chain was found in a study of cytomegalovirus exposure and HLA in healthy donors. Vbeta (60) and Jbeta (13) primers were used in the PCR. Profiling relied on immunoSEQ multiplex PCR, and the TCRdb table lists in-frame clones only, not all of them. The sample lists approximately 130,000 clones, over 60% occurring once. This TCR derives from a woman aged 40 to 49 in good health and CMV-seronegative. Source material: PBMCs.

In DNA form, the CDR3 reads TGTGCCAGCAGTCCAGGGTTGGTGGTCGGCGAGCAGTACTTC. It specifies CASSPGLVVGEQYF. The chain recombines TRBV28 with TRBJ2-7, with D tentatively TRBD1 (5 bases). The CDR3 length is 14 residues. V shed 5 bases and J shed 6 bases, with 17 bases lying between them. The germline V gene encodes CDR1 MDHEN and CDR2 SYDVKM.